This is a list of T cell receptor beta chains from one sample in a study of cytomegalovirus exposure and HLA in healthy donors. Sequencing was performed with immunoSEQ multiplex PCR; in TCRdb, only in-frame clones are kept and a portion is missing. The sample gives roughly 49,000 clones, around 82% of which show up once; roughly 2.5% is in the top ten. Sequences were obtained from PBMCs. All receptors derive from a boy aged 5-17 years in good health and CMV-seropositive. Each CDR3 is given without its conserved first and last residue.

v_call	cdr3_length	j_call	cdr3_aa
TRBV19	11	TRBJ1-1	ASTPGEPSAAF
TRBV4-1	13	-	ASSQEDMSGNTIY
TRBV7-2	13	TRBJ1-2	ASSPTLQGSAGYT
TRBV7-9	12	TRBJ1-3	SSSLANSGNTIY
TRBV18	13	TRBJ1-1	ASSPPGQGSIEAF
TRBV2	11	TRBJ2-1	ATTVDSYNEQF
TRBV6-1	15	TRBJ2-2	ASSGRQVGRNTGELF
TRBV6-5	10	TRBJ2-1	ASSYSTDEQF
TRBV11-2	15	TRBJ1-6	ASSHPRGTGKRSPLH
TRBV6-1	9	TRBJ1-6	ASSDRSPLH
TRBV7-3	11	TRBJ1-2	ASSPAANYGYT
TRBV6-6	10	TRBJ1-1	ASSYGTGEAF
TRBV28	13	TRBJ1-6	ASNLPGQGASPLH
TRBV5-8	12	TRBJ2-7	ASSLDERLYEQY
TRBV6-1	14	TRBJ1-5	ASSEDTRYSNQPQH
TRBV6-6	12	TRBJ2-7	ASSFSGPSYEQY
TRBV7-3	13	TRBJ2-1	ASSEQGFTYNEQF
TRBV28	14	TRBJ2-7	ASSFPPARRGGEQY
TRBV7-6	14	TRBJ2-2	ASSPPQGFGTGELF
TRBV27	13	TRBJ1-2	ASSPRWQGHRGYT
TRBV7-6	11	TRBJ2-7	ASSLIGGIEQY
TRBV2	10	TRBJ2-5	ASCWGSETQY
TRBV2	11	TRBJ1-1	ASLRLRVVEAF
TRBV7-9	14	TRBJ2-2	ASRPTGQVTPGELF
TRBV21-1	13	TRBJ1-6	ASSHRICYNSPLH
TRBV7-3	15	TRBJ2-2	ASSLQGRGRGTGELF
TRBV29-1	11	TRBJ1-3	SARPNSGNTIY
TRBV11-2	11	TRBJ1-1	ASSFGVGTEAF
TRBV27	11	TRBJ1-4	ASSSYPNEKLF
TRBV5-6	12	TRBJ1-6	ASSRASRNSPLH
TRBV2	11	TRBJ1-2	ATGTDLNYGYT
TRBV18	14	TRBJ1-3	ASSPQAQVGGNTIY
TRBV19	14	TRBJ2-1	ASSRGGRSSYNEQF
TRBV6-4	12	TRBJ2-1	ASSGGTGSDEQF
TRBV11-1	12	TRBJ2-3	ASSLDQSTDTQY
TRBV6-5	12	TRBJ2-1	ASSTTGSIEGQF
TRBV29-1	9	TRBJ2-5	SVVGGETQY
TRBV2	12	TRBJ1-2	ASRPQGPGYGYT
TRBV6-4	14	TRBJ2-3	ASSDSSAATTDTQY
TRBV6-1	13	TRBJ2-7	ASSGDRGFSYEQY
TRBV6-1	13	TRBJ1-6	ASSVLTGNNSPLH